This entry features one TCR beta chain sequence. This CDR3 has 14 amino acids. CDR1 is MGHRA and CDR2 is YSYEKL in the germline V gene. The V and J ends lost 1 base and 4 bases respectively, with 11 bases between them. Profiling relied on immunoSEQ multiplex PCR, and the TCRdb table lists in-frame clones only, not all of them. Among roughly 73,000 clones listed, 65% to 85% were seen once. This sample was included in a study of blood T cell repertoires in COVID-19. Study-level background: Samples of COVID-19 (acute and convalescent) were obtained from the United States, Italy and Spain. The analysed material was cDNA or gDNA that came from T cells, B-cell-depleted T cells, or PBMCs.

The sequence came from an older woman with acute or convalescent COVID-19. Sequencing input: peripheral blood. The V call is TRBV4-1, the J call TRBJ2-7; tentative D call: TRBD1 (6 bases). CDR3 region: CASSQAGAEYEQYF. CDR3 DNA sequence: TGCGCCAGCAGCCAAGCAGGGGCTGAATACGAGCAGTACTTC.